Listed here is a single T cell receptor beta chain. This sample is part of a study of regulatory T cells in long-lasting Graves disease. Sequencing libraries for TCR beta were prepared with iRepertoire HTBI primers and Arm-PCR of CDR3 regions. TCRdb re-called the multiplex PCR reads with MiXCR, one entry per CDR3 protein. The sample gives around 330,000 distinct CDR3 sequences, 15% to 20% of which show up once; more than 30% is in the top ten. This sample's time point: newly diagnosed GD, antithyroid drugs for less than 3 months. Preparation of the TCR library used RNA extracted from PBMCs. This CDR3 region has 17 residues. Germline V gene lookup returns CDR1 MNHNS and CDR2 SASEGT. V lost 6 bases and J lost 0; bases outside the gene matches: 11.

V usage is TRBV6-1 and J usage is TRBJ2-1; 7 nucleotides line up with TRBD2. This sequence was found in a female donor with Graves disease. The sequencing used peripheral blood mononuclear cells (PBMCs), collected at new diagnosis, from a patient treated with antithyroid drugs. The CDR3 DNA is TGTGCCAGCAGGCCACCCGCTGGGGGGGGCTCCTACAATGAGCAGTTCTTC. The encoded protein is CASRPPAGGGSYNEQFF.